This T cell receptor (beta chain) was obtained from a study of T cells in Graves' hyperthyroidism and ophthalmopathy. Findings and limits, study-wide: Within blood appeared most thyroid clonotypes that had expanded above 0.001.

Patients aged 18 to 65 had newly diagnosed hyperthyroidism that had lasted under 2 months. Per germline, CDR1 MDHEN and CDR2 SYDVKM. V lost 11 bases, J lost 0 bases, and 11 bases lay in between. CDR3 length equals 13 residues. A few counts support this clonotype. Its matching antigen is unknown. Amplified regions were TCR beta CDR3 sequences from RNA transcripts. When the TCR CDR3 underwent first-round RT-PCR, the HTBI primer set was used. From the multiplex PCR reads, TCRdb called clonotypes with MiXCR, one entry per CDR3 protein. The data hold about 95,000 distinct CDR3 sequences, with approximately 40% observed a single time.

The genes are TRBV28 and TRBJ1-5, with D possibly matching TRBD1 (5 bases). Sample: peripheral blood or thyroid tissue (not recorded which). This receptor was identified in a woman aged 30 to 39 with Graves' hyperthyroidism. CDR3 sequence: CAARGTSNQPQHF. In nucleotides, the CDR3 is TGTGCCGCGCGGGGGACTAGCAATCAGCCCCAGCATTTT.